Sequencing of this TCR beta chain was carried out in a study of shared clonotypes between healthy human individuals. Findings and caveats of the study: Naive subsets generally exceeded memory subsets in estimated richness.

This clone was picked up one time. Its target is not known. Produced via immunoSEQ multiplex PCR; TCRdb's table is partial and in-frame only. The sample shows approximately 720,000 clones, around 72% of them seen only once. The receptor was isolated from a woman in her thirties in good health. The sequenced sample consisted of memory CD4+ T cells sorted from blood. Specified subset: CD45RA-negative fraction.

The CDR3 DNA reads TGTGCCAGCAGCCGGGACAGCGATCAGCCCCAGCATTTT. It encodes CASSRDSDQPQHF. The chain couples TRBV5-4 to TRBJ1-5; TRBD1 matches 7 bases. From germline, CDR1 is SGHNT and CDR2 YYREEE (reference sequence). V was pared by 4 bases and J by 5 bases, with 3 bases of the junction left unmatched. This CDR3 has 13 residues.